The 5 T cell receptor beta chains presented below share a single source sample, sequenced in a study of shared clonotypes between healthy human individuals (dated by TCRdb to about 2020). The library came from the immunoSEQ multiplex PCR assay. TCRdb took over this immuneACCESS table, retaining in-frame rearrangements with V and J assigned. Such tables are incomplete; in checked studies, under half of the missing clones stem from an unresolved V gene, and the remainder is unexplained. Recorded for this sample are 1,500,000 or so clones; more than 95% of them occurred a single time. The ten largest clones take up more than 0.9% of the sample. Sequenced material: naive CD4+ T cells sorted from blood. The cell subset or site label, as the study defines it: CD45RA+ positively selected. Every receptor here comes from a man younger than 40 in good health.

The chain recombines TRBV11-3 with TRBJ2-1; TRBD2 agrees at 10 bases. Germline V CDR1 and CDR2: SGHNT, YENEEA. V was pared by 1 base and J by 5 bases, with 2 bases of the junction left unmatched. The CDR3 sequence is 15 residues long. CDR3 DNA sequence: TGTGCCAGCAGCTTAGGTACTAGCGGGAACAATGAGCAGTTCTTC. It codes for CASSLGTSGNNEQFF.

The V call is TRBV27, the J call TRBJ2-3; 9 positions match TRBD2. The junction had 14 bases not matched to a gene; V was cut back by 8 bases and J by 5 bases. Germline V gives CDR1 MNHEY, CDR2 SMNVEV (reference sequence). The CDR3 length is 16 residues. CDR3 in amino acids: CASGHFLAGGIDTQYF. Here the CDR3 DNA reads TGTGCCAGCGGACACTTCCTCGCGGGAGGGATAGATACGCAGTATTTT.

The V gene is TRBV28, the J gene TRBJ1-3, with D maybe TRBD1 (5 bases). Per germline, CDR1 MDHEN and CDR2 SYDVKM. The V and J ends lost 7 bases and 4 bases respectively, with 17 bases between them. This CDR3 spans 15 amino acids. DNA for the CDR3: TGTGCCAGCACCCTAATGGGCAGGGTGGGAAACACCATATATTTT. Its translation: CASTLMGRVGNTIYF.

This clone was counted a single time. The V and J genes are TRBV6-5 and TRBJ1-2; the match to TRBD1 covers 8 bases. V was pared by 6 bases and J by 4 bases, with 4 bases of the junction left unmatched. Per the germline V gene, CDR1 is MNHEY and CDR2 is SVGAGI. The CDR3 runs to 13 residues. The CDR3 DNA reads as TGTGCCAGCAGCTTCGACAGGGGCTATGGCTACACCTTC. Amino acid sequence: CASSFDRGYGYTF.

The chain employs TRBV6-5 and TRBJ2-3; 8 nucleotides align to TRBD1. This CDR3 has 13 residues. The V gene's germline CDR1 is MNHEY and CDR2 SVGAGI. The junction had 9 bases not matched to a gene; V was cut back by 2 bases and J by 14 bases. The CDR3 region has the DNA TGTGCCAGCAGTTACCCCGGGACAGGTTTGGTGTATTTT. Encoded protein: CASSYPGTGLVYF.